A selection of T cell receptor beta chains follows, all from one sample in a study of T cells in Graves' hyperthyroidism and ophthalmopathy. TCRdb redid the calling of the multiplex PCR reads with MiXCR, one entry per CDR3 protein. The sample gives about 480,000 distinct CDR3 sequences, approximately 14% of which show up once; roughly 17% is in the top ten. The sample comprised blood. Every receptor here comes from a woman aged 18-29 years with Graves' hyperthyroidism. CDR3s include the opening cysteine and the closing phenylalanine or tryptophan. The order of the fields is J gene, D gene, clone size, V gene, CDR3 protein, CDR3 DNA. D genes are given only for firm matches. The size field is filled for only some rows; it gives once, few, many or a size class.

j_gene: TRBJ1-2
d_gene: TRBD1
abundance: many
v_gene: TRBV27
CDR3aa: CASSKATGGYGYTF
CDR3nt: TGTGCCAGCAGCAAAGCGACAGGGGGTTATGGCTACACCTTC

j_gene: TRBJ2-5
d_gene: .
abundance: few
v_gene: TRBV27
CDR3aa: CASRGGFRRGETQYF
CDR3nt: TGTGCCAGCCGTGGGGGCTTTCGACGGGGAGAGACCCAGTACTTC

j_gene: TRBJ2-1
d_gene: .
abundance: few
v_gene: TRBV11-2
CDR3aa: CASSPGGPSGYNEQFF
CDR3nt: TGTGCCAGCAGCCCTGGGGGGCCCTCGGGGTACAATGAGCAGTTCTTC

j_gene: TRBJ2-1
d_gene: TRBD1
abundance: many
v_gene: TRBV7-7
CDR3aa: CASSREPGQGSRDEQFF
CDR3nt: TGTGCCAGCAGTCGTGAACCGGGACAGGGTTCTAGGGATGAGCAGTTCTTC

j_gene: TRBJ2-1
d_gene: TRBD2
abundance: many
v_gene: TRBV5-4
CDR3aa: CASSLPLAGGNEQFF
CDR3nt: TGTGCCAGCAGCTTGCCCCTAGCGGGGGGTAATGAGCAGTTCTTC

j_gene: TRBJ2-3
d_gene: .
abundance: .
v_gene: TRBV20-1
CDR3aa: CSARPLARTDTQYF
CDR3nt: TGCAGTGCTCGACCTCTAGCGAGAACAGATACGCAGTATTTT

j_gene: TRBJ1-1
d_gene: TRBD1
abundance: few
v_gene: TRBV7-9
CDR3aa: CASSDPGQGTITEAFF
CDR3nt: TGTGCCAGCAGCGACCCGGGACAGGGGACAATTACGGAAGCTTTCTTT

j_gene: TRBJ1-2
d_gene: .
abundance: .
v_gene: TRBV30
CDR3aa: CAWSNSRATGIYGYTF
CDR3nt: TGTGCCTGGAGCAATTCCCGGGCCACGGGGATCTATGGCTACACCTTC

j_gene: TRBJ2-7
d_gene: .
abundance: .
v_gene: TRBV29-1
CDR3aa: CSVGAGFSYEQYF
CDR3nt: TGCAGCGTTGGTGCAGGGTTTTCCTACGAGCAGTACTTC

j_gene: TRBJ1-1
d_gene: .
abundance: few
v_gene: TRBV7-9
CDR3aa: CASSLGQGRVTEAFF
CDR3nt: TGTGCCAGCAGCCTAGGGCAGGGAAGGGTCACTGAAGCTTTCTTT

j_gene: TRBJ2-2
d_gene: .
abundance: many
v_gene: TRBV7-3
CDR3aa: CASSPGPGTGELFF
CDR3nt: TGTGCCAGCAGCCCGGGGCCGGGCACCGGGGAGCTGTTTTTT

j_gene: TRBJ2-1
d_gene: .
abundance: many
v_gene: TRBV11-1
CDR3aa: CASSLEGAVYNEQFF
CDR3nt: TGTGCCAGCAGCTTGGAAGGGGCTGTCTACAATGAGCAGTTCTTC

j_gene: TRBJ2-1
d_gene: .
abundance: .
v_gene: TRBV6-5
CDR3aa: CASSYSATPPRHEQFF
CDR3nt: TGTGCCAGCAGTTACTCGGCGACCCCGCCGAGACATGAGCAGTTCTTC

j_gene: TRBJ2-7
d_gene: .
abundance: .
v_gene: TRBV6-5
CDR3aa: CASSYSHLYAGRRGYEQYF
CDR3nt: TGTGCCAGCAGTTACTCCCATTTATACGCGGGACGAAGGGGCTACGAGCAGTACTTC

j_gene: TRBJ1-2
d_gene: TRBD1
abundance: .
v_gene: TRBV5-5
CDR3aa: CASSPTGGHGYTF
CDR3nt: TGTGCCAGCAGCCCAACAGGGGGCCATGGCTACACCTTC